The 29 T cell receptor beta chains given below trace back to one sample, sequenced in a study of naive and memory T cell subsets. Two oligonucleotides, mixed equimolar, formed the beta constant-region primer covering TRBC1 and TRBC2. TCRdb called the UMI-ligation and nested PCR reads again in MiXCR, with one record for every CDR3 protein. The table records around 160,000 distinct CDR3 sequences, approximately 17% of them present only once. Sequencing was done on a sample of naive CD4+ T cells from blood. These TCRs come from a human donor in good health.

This clonotype was observed a few times. The chain links TRBV7-2 to TRBJ2-4, with D perhaps matching TRBD1 or TRBD2 (5 bases each). This CDR3 region has 16 residues. Germline-derived CDR1 and CDR2 are SGHTA and FQGNSA. V was clipped by 0 bases and J by 10 bases, with 19 bases between them. The CDR3 sequence: CASSLAEDNWQAIQYF. CDR3 bases: TGTGCCAGCAGCTTAGCGGAGGACAACTGGCAAGCAATTCAGTACTTC.

This clonotype was detected only a few times. The rearrangement joins TRBV18 to TRBJ2-2; D remains unclear. The V gene's germline CDR1 is KGHSH and CDR2 LQKENI. This CDR3 comprises 16 residues. The V and J ends lost 0 bases and 0 bases respectively, with 8 bases between them. CDR3 in amino acids: CASSPPYQTNTGELFF. The CDR3 DNA follows: TGTGCCAGCTCACCACCGTATCAGACGAACACCGGGGAGCTGTTTTTT. Filled out from reference TRBV18 and TRBJ2-2, the complete variable domain reads NAGVMQNPRHLVRRRGQEARLRCSPMKGHSHVYWYRQLPEEGLKFMVYLQKENIIDESGMPKERFSAEFPKEGPSILRIQQVVRGDSAAYFCASSPPYQTNTGELFFGEGSRLTVL.

The V and J genes are TRBV12-3 or TRBV12-4 and TRBJ2-1, with D uncertain. Trimming took off 0 bases at V and 1 base at J, with 7 bases between the two ends. The CDR3 runs 15 residues. CDR3 residues: CASSLAALSYNEQFF. The CDR3 nucleotides read TGTGCCAGCAGTTTAGCGGCCCTTTCCTACAATGAGCAGTTCTTC.

In its sample, this clonotype was seen a few times. The rearrangement links TRBV20-1 to TRBJ1-5; unclear D gene. Germline loops: CDR1 DFQATT, CDR2 SNEGSKA (reference sequence). Trimming shortened V by 5 bases and J by 2 bases, and 13 bases separated the two germline ends. This CDR3 comprises 14 residues. DNA for the CDR3: TGCAGTGCTCGCCGCCGGGAGCGCAATCAGCCCCAGCATTTT. It is translated as CSARRRERNQPQHF.

At least ten counts were recorded for this clonotype. The chain recombines TRBV12-3 or TRBV12-4 with TRBJ2-1; TRBD2 matches at 8 bases. The CDR3 runs to 12 residues. V lost 9 bases to trimming and J lost 9 bases; unmatched junction nucleotides: 7. This chain's CDR3 is CASVIGRGEQFF. The CDR3 DNA sequence: TGTGCCAGTGTCATCGGGAGGGGTGAGCAGTTCTTC.

The chain carries TRBV5-6 and TRBJ2-7; TRBD1 aligns across 10 bases. The V gene end was trimmed by 4 bases and the J gene end by 0 bases; junction bases not matched to a gene: 7. The CDR3 is 16 residues long. Germline CDR1 is SGHDT and CDR2 is YYEEEE. The CDR3 is CASSMGQGRSSYEQYF. The CDR3 nucleotides are TGTGCCAGCAGCATGGGACAGGGGCGAAGCTCCTACGAGCAGTACTTC.

This clonotype was counted only a few times. The chain carries TRBV5-4 and TRBJ2-3, with TRBD2 matching over 7 bases. V trimming: 0 bases; J trimming: 4 bases; junction bases outside the gene matches: 5. The germline gives CDR1 SGHNT, CDR2 YYREEE (reference sequence). The CDR3 totals 15 residues. The CDR3 DNA reads as TGTGCCAGCAGCTTGGGCGGGAGTCCCCCAGATACGCAGTATTTT. The encoded protein is CASSLGGSPPDTQYF.

There are a few counts of this clonotype. The chain has TRBV15 and TRBJ2-2; D possibly corresponds to TRBD2 (6 bases). The V gene's germline CDR1 is LNHNV and CDR2 YYDKDF (reference sequence). The CDR3 loop spans 12 amino acids. Trimming pared 6 bases from V and 5 bases from J, leaving 7 bases between. The CDR3 DNA follows: TGTGCCACCAGTGGGAGGACCGGGGAGCTGTTTTTT. It specifies CATSGRTGELFF.

The chain uses TRBV23-1 and TRBJ2-7; D unresolved. TRBV23-1 is assigned to the ORF class and has an uncertain function. There are 16 residues in the CDR3. The V gene lost 5 bases and the J gene lost 2 bases, with 19 bases spanning the gap. The CDR3 loop reads CASSKSYRRITYEQYF. The CDR3 nucleotides read TGCGCCAGCAGTAAGTCTTACCGACGGATTACCTACGAGCAGTACTTC.

This clonotype was seen only a few times. The chain couples TRBV10-3 to TRBJ1-5; D remains ambiguous. V was trimmed by 6 bases and J by 0 bases, leaving 6 bases between them. The CDR3 has 13 residues. Germline V lookup: CDR1 ENHRY, CDR2 SYGVKD. CDR3 region: CAIRQDSNQPQHF. In DNA, the CDR3 is TGTGCCATCAGACAAGATAGCAATCAGCCCCAGCATTTT.

The CDR3 nucleotides read TGTGCCAGCCGAGGACGGACGGGGGCTCGTACTGAAGCTTTCTTT. It translates to CASRGRTGARTEAFF. The V and J genes are TRBV12-3 or TRBV12-4 and TRBJ1-1; D may be TRBD1 (6 bases). V was trimmed by 8 bases and J by 5 bases, leaving 21 bases between them. The CDR3 covers 15 residues.

The chain couples TRBV12-3 or TRBV12-4 to TRBJ2-7, with D possibly being TRBD2 (5 bases). Trimming shortened V by 6 bases and J by 6 bases, and 21 bases separated the two germline ends. The CDR3 sequence is 15 residues long. CDR3 DNA sequence: TGTGCCAGCAGCCTCAGTAGGACCTCACGGGGCGAGCAGTACTTC. This translates into CASSLSRTSRGEQYF.

This clonotype showed up many times. The V and J genes are TRBV20-1 and TRBJ2-3, with TRBD2 matching over 11 bases. The ends lost 0 bases at V and 4 bases at J; junction bases unmatched: 6. Germline loops: CDR1 DFQATT, CDR2 SNEGSKA (reference sequence). CDR3 length equals 16 residues. The CDR3 region has the DNA TGCAGTGCTAGAGATCAGGTAGCGGGAGGGCCAGATACGCAGTATTTT. Amino acid sequence: CSARDQVAGGPDTQYF.

The chain carries TRBV28 and TRBJ2-3, with D possibly being TRBD2 (6 bases). This CDR3 comprises 14 residues. V lost 6 bases and J 8 bases, leaving 18 bases between the germline ends. In germline, CDR1 is MDHEN, CDR2 SYDVKM. CDR3 amino acids: CASSLPGTVATQYF. The CDR3 coding sequence is TGTGCCAGCAGCCTTCCCGGGACTGTTGCTACGCAGTATTTT.

V is TRBV4-1 and J is TRBJ2-3; D gene uncertain. V shed 4 bases and J shed 0 bases, with 8 bases lying between them. This CDR3 has 14 amino acids. CDR1 and CDR2 from the germline V gene are MGHRA and YSYEKL. DNA for the CDR3: TGCGCCAGCAGCCGCTGGCGGAGCACAGATACGCAGTATTTT. Protein product: CASSRWRSTDTQYF.

This clonotype showed up many times. The V and J genes are TRBV4-1 and TRBJ2-6; D not certain. CDR1 is MGHRA, CDR2 YSYEKL, per germline. This CDR3 is 16 amino acids long. With 0 bases removed from V and 0 bases from J, the gap between germline ends came to 6 bases. Here the CDR3 reads CASSQEGYSGANVLTF. The CDR3 DNA follows: TGCGCCAGCAGCCAAGAGGGTTACTCTGGGGCCAACGTCCTGACTTTC.

There are a few counts of this clonotype. V and J are TRBV6-6 and TRBJ1-1, with 7 positions matching TRBD1. The CDR3 is 17 residues long. Germline V gene sequence: CDR1 MNHNY, CDR2 SVGAGI (reference sequence). The ends lost 5 bases at V and 3 bases at J; junction bases unmatched: 15. CDR3 loop: CASSRSLDRTLDTEAFF. Written as DNA, the CDR3 is TGTGCCAGCAGTAGATCGTTGGACAGGACATTGGACACTGAAGCTTTCTTT.

This rearrangement joins TRBV10-3 to TRBJ1-5; a weak D match, TRBD1 (6 bases). From germline, CDR1 is ENHRY and CDR2 SYGVKD. The CDR3 has 15 residues. Trimming took 4 bases from V and 7 from J, leaving 17 bases between them. The CDR3 region has the DNA TGTGCCATCAGTGTCTCGGGACAATCGGGCCAGCCCCAGCATTTT. Encoded protein: CAISVSGQSGQPQHF.

In this sample, this clonotype turned up a few times. The chain links TRBV7-9 to TRBJ2-5; 15 bases map to TRBD2. Looked up from germline, CDR1 is SEHNR and CDR2 is FQNEAQ (reference sequence). Trimming removed 6 bases from V and 5 bases from J; junction bases left unmatched: 13. This CDR3 is 18 amino acids long. The CDR3 bases are TGTGCCAGCAGTTTCCAAAGGACTAGCGGGAGGGAGTTGGAGACCCAGTACTTC. Protein sequence: CASSFQRTSGRELETQYF.

This clonotype was seen more than once but under ten times. This chain connects TRBV20-1 to TRBJ2-7; D is undetermined. Trimming shortened V by 5 bases and J by 3 bases, and 17 bases separated the two germline ends. The germline CDR1 and CDR2 sequences are DFQATT and SNEGSKA (reference sequence). This CDR3 has 14 residues. The CDR3 region is CSAGRVEQSYEQYF. In DNA, the CDR3 is TGCAGTGCTGGTCGAGTGGAGCAGAGCTACGAGCAGTACTTC.

The rearrangement links TRBV28 to TRBJ2-3; 8 bases agree with TRBD1. CDR1 is MDHEN and CDR2 is SYDVKM in the germline V gene. This CDR3 is built from 17 residues. The junction had 13 bases not matched to a gene; V was cut back by 5 bases and J by 3 bases. The CDR3 spells CASSRSGGSSATDTQYF. The DNA for the CDR3 is TGTGCCAGCAGTAGATCAGGGGGCTCGTCGGCTACAGATACGCAGTATTTT.

The rearrangement uses TRBV23-1 and TRBJ2-5; tentatively, D is TRBD1 (5 bases). TRBV23-1 is labeled an ORF, and its function is uncertain. The CDR3 is 13 amino acids. V gave up 3 bases and J gave up 0 bases, with 5 bases separating them. The CDR3 nucleotides are TGCGCCAGCAGTCAGACAGACCAAGAGACCCAGTACTTC. This encodes CASSQTDQETQYF.

In this sample, this clonotype turned up a few times. The chain combines TRBV4-3 with TRBJ2-3; possibly TRBD2 for D (6 bases). The germline V gene has CDR1 LGHNA and CDR2 YSLEER. CDR3 length: 13 amino acids. V lost 5 bases to trimming and J lost 2 bases, with 8 bases between them. The CDR3 sequence is CASSSSVTDTQYF. Here the CDR3 DNA reads TGCGCCAGCAGCTCTAGCGTCACAGATACGCAGTATTTT.

This chain links TRBV5-1 with TRBJ1-4; no clear D gene. Germline assignment: CDR1 SGHRS and CDR2 YFSETQ. Between the trimmed V and J ends, which lost 0 bases and 4 bases, there was a span of 10 bases. The CDR3 extends over 15 amino acids. In DNA form, the CDR3 reads TGCGCCAGCAGCTTGGGTCGCAGTTTTAATGAAAAACTGTTTTTT. As protein: CASSLGRSFNEKLFF.

This clonotype appeared a few times. The V gene is TRBV12-3 or TRBV12-4, the J gene TRBJ2-5; D gene uncertain. CDR3 length: 14 amino acids. Trimming removed 7 bases from V and 0 bases from J, with 12 bases in between. CDR3 sequence: CASTGWVNQETQYF. In nucleotides, the CDR3 is TGTGCCAGCACGGGCTGGGTGAACCAAGAGACCCAGTACTTC.

A remark on this clonotype: One end of the junction varies from germline; a read error may be responsible. The chain combines TRBV27 with TRBJ2-7, with D maybe TRBD1 (6 bases). CDR1 and CDR2 from the germline V gene are MNHEY and SMNVEV (reference sequence). This CDR3 contains 14 residues. Here the CDR3 reads CASSLSRQDPCCGF. Written as DNA, the CDR3 is TGTGCCAGCAGTTTATCGCGACAGGATCCGTGTTGTGGCTTC.

This clonotype was found a few times. This rearrangement joins TRBV2 to TRBJ2-5; D gene unclear. The CDR3 is made up of 10 amino acids. Germline assignment: CDR1 SNHLY and CDR2 FYNNEI. Trimming pared 5 bases from V and 7 bases from J, leaving 5 bases between. In DNA, the CDR3 is TGTGCCAGCAGTCTGGGGACCCAGTACTTC. It codes for CASSLGTQYF.

This chain links TRBV20-1 with TRBJ2-7; 9 bases fit TRBD2. With 3 bases clipped from V and 2 bases from J, the junction kept 5 bases outside the gene matches. Germline V gene data show CDR1 as DFQATT and CDR2 as SNEGSKA (reference sequence). This CDR3 is built from 14 residues. CDR3 residues: CSASASGVTYEQYF. CDR3 DNA sequence: TGCAGTGCTAGTGCTAGCGGGGTTACCTACGAGCAGTACTTC.

There are a few counts of this clonotype. The chain has TRBV12-3 or TRBV12-4 and TRBJ2-1, with unresolved D. The V end lost 4 bases, the J end lost 5 bases, and 6 bases lay between the germline ends. CDR3 size: 12 residues. CDR3 sequence: CASSCWDNEQFF. The DNA of the CDR3 is TGTGCCAGCAGTTGTTGGGACAATGAGCAGTTCTTC.